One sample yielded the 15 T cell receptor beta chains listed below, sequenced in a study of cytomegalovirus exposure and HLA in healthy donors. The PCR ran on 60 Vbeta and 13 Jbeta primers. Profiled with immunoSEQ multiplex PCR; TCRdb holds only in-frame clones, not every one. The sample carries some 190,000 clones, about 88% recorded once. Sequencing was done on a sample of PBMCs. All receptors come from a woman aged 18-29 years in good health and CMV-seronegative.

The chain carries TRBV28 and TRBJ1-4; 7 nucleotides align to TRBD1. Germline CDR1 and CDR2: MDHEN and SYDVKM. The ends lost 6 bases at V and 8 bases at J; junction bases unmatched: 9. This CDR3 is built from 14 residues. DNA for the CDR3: TGTGCCAGCAGCTTCAGCTTAGGGGGCGAAAAACTGTTTTTT. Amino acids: CASSFSLGGEKLFF.

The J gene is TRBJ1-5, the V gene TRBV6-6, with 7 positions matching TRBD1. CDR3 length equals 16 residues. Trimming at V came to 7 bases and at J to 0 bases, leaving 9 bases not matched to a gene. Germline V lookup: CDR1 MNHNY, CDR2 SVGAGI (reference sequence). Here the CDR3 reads CASTRGSRNSNQPQHF. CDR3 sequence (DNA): TGTGCCAGCACCAGGGGGTCCAGAAATAGCAATCAGCCCCAGCATTTT.

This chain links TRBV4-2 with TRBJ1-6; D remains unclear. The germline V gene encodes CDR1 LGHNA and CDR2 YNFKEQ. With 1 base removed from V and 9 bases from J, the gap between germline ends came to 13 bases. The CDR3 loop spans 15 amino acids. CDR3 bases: TGTGCCAGCAGCCAAGTGGCAGAGGTTAGTTCACCCCTCCACTTT. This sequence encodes CASSQVAEVSSPLHF.

CDR3 amino acids: CASSTTGTNEKLFF. CDR3 in DNA: TGTGCCAGTAGTACGACAGGGACTAATGAAAAACTGTTTTTT. This chain uses TRBV19 with TRBJ1-4, with 7 positions matching TRBD1. This CDR3 is 14 amino acids long. With 4 bases clipped from V and 2 bases from J, the junction kept 1 base outside the gene matches. Germline V gene sequence: CDR1 LNHDA, CDR2 SQIVND (reference sequence).

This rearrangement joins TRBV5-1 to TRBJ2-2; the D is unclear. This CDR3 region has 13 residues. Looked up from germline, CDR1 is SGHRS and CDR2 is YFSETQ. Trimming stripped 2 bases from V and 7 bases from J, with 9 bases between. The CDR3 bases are TGCGCCAGCAGCTTCTCAGGAAACGGGGAGCTGTTTTTT. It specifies CASSFSGNGELFF.

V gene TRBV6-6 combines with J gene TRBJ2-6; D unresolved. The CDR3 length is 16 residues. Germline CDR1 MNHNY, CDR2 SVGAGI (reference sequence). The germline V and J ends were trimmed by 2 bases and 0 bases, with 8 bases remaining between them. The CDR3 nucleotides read TGTGCCAGCAGTTACCGGCGGTCCTCTGGGGCCAACGTCCTGACTTTC. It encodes CASSYRRSSGANVLTF.

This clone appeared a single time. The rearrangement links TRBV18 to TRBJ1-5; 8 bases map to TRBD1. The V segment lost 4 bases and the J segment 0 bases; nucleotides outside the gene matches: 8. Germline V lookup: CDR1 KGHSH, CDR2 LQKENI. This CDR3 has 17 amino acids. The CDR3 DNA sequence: TGTGCCAGCTCACTGACAGGGGCCGTTTATAGCAATCAGCCCCAGCATTTT. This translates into CASSLTGAVYSNQPQHF.

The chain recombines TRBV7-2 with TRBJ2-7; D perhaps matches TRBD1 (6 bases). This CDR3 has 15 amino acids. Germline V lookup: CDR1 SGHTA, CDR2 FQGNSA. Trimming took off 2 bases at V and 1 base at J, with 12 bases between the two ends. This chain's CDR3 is CASSLRQVASYEQYF. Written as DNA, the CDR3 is TGTGCCAGCAGCTTACGACAGGTCGCTTCCTACGAGCAGTACTTC.

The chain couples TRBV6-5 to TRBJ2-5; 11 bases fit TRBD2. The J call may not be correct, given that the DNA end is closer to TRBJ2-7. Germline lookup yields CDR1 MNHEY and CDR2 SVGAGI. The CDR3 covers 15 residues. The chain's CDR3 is CASNPGTSGVYEQYF. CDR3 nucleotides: TGTGCCAGCAATCCCGGGACTAGCGGAGTCTACGAGCAGTACTTC.

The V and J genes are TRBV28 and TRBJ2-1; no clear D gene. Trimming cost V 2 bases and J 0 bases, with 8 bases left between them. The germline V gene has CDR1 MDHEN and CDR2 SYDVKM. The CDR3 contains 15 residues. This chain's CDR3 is CASSLARSSYNEQFF. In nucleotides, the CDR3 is TGTGCCAGCAGTTTAGCCAGAAGCTCCTACAATGAGCAGTTCTTC.

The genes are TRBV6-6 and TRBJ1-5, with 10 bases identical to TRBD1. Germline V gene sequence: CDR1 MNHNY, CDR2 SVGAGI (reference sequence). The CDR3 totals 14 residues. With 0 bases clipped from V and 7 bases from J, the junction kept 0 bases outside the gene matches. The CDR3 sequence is CASSYSTGGQPQHF. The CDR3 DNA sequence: TGTGCCAGCAGTTACTCGACAGGGGGCCAGCCCCAGCATTTT.

The CDR3 region has the DNA TGTGCCAGCAGCTTGAAACAGAGCCAGAACTATGGCTACACCTTC. It specifies CASSLKQSQNYGYTF. This chain uses TRBV5-4 with TRBJ1-2; D remains unclear. Per germline, CDR1 SGHNT and CDR2 YYREEE (reference sequence). V lost 1 base to trimming and J lost 2 bases, with 12 bases between them. The CDR3 sequence is 15 residues long.

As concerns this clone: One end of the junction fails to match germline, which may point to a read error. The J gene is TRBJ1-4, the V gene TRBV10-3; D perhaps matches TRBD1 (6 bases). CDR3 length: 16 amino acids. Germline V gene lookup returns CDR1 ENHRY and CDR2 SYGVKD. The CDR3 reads CAISKNRVSTNGKLFF. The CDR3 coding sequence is TGTGCCATCAGTAAAAACAGGGTGTCAACTAATGGAAAACTGTTTTTT.

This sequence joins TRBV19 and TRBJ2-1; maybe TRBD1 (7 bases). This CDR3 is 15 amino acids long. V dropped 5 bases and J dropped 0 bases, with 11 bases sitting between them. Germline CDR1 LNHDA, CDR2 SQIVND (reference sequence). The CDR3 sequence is CASSAGQNSYNEQFF. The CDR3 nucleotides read TGTGCCAGTAGTGCGGGACAGAACTCCTACAATGAGCAGTTCTTC.

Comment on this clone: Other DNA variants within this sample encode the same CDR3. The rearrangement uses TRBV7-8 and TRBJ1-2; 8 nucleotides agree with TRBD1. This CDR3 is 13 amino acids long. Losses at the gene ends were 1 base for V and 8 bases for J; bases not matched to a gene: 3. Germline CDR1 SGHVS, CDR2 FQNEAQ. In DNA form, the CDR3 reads TGTGCCAGCAGCTTAGGCACAGGGGGAGGCTACACCTTC. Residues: CASSLGTGGGYTF.